The sequence of this TCR beta chain was determined in a study of T cell repertoires in cytomegalovirus infection. Overall study: CMV infection together with matching HLA type was indicated by public TCR beta signatures.

Study-wide results and caveats: Of the TCR beta families, the public ones yielded a cumulative frequency that identified carriers of CMV plus the relevant HLA. The study found HLA-C-restricted CMV-specific TCR beta clonotypes dominating the ex vivo response.

MiXCR was run by TCRdb on the reads, yielding one entry per CDR3 protein. The data show 300,000 to 450,000 distinct CDR3 sequences, around a sixth seen once. This clonotype occurred a few times. Its antigen is unknown. This TCR was recovered from a human donor in good health (CMV status not recorded). Some clones in this sample may be carry-over from other donors' samples. Sequenced sample: PBMCs.

In DNA form, the CDR3 reads TGCGCCAGCAGCCAAGAGTGGTTTTCAGGAAATCAGCCCCAGCATTTT. It is translated as CASSQEWFSGNQPQHF. J is TRBJ1-5 and V is TRBV4-3; D not certain. V gave up 0 bases and J gave up 4 bases, with 13 bases separating them. CDR1 and CDR2 (germline): LGHNA, YSLEER. The CDR3 has 16 residues.